This entry lists 14 T cell receptor beta chains sequenced from one sample in a study of beta chain features in type 1 diabetes. Expressed TCRB transcripts were sequenced, since all the RNA that had been isolated was reverse transcribed. Clones were sequenced by immunoSEQ multiplex PCR, and TCRdb holds only the in-frame ones, with some missing. The data contain 900,000 or so clones, roughly a sixth of them singletons. Sequences were obtained from naive CD4+ T cells from blood. The receptors stem from a woman between 18 and 29 years old in good health.

This clone was seen a handful of times. The chain is built from TRBV30 and TRBJ2-7, with no clear D. Germline V gene data show CDR1 as GTSNPN and CDR2 as SVGIG (reference sequence). Trimming removed 3 bases from V and 5 bases from J, with 11 bases in between. CDR3 size: 12 residues. The CDR3 nucleotides read TGTGCCTGGAGGTCCCGAACAGACGAGCAGTACTTC. Translating gives CAWRSRTDEQYF.

The chain links TRBV10-3 to TRBJ2-7; 8 positions match TRBD1. The J segment lost 5 bases and the V segment lost 11 bases, leaving 11 bases of the junction unmatched. The CDR3 extends over 13 amino acids. Germline CDR1 is ENHRY and CDR2 is SYGVKD. The CDR3 protein is CALSDRASDEQYF. The CDR3 region has the DNA TGTGCCCTATCGGACAGGGCATCCGACGAGCAGTACTTC.

The chain is built from TRBV10-3 and TRBJ2-3; 8 bases align to TRBD2. The germline CDR1 and CDR2 sequences are ENHRY and SYGVKD. This CDR3 spans 16 amino acids. The V segment lost 4 bases and the J segment 4 bases; nucleotides outside the gene matches: 10. CDR3 DNA: TGTGCCATCAGTGCGGACCTAGCGGGCCCTGCAGATACGCAGTATTTT. Translating gives CAISADLAGPADTQYF.

This clone has a handful of counts. This sequence joins TRBV4-1 and TRBJ2-5; D assignment may be TRBD1 or TRBD2 (7 bases each). Germline lookup yields CDR1 MGHRA and CDR2 YSYEKL. Trimming shortened V by 2 bases and J by 3 bases, and 16 bases separated the two germline ends. CDR3 size: 16 residues. CDR3 coding DNA: TGCGCCAGCAGCCAAATACAGGGGAGGGAGGAAGAGACCCAGTACTTC. Its protein product is CASSQIQGREEETQYF.

This clone was observed a handful of times. The rearrangement links TRBV6-6 to TRBJ2-4, with TRBD1 matching over 8 bases. The V gene end was trimmed by 6 bases and the J gene end by 2 bases; junction bases not matched to a gene: 9. CDR3 length equals 16 residues. Germline V lookup: CDR1 MNHNY, CDR2 SVGAGI (reference sequence). The CDR3 coding sequence is TGTGCCAGCAGGCCCCCCAGGGGGCGCCCCAAAAACATTCAGTACTTC. Protein: CASRPPRGRPKNIQYF.

This clone was recorded a few times. In the same sample, other DNA sequences code for this CDR3. The chain links TRBV27 to TRBJ2-3, with D possibly matching TRBD2 (6 bases). Trimming took off 3 bases at V and 1 base at J, with 11 bases between the two ends. This CDR3 spans 15 amino acids. The germline V gene has CDR1 MNHEY and CDR2 SMNVEV (reference sequence). This CDR3 reads CASSLVWGGTDTQYF. CDR3 DNA: TGTGCCAGCAGTTTGGTCTGGGGGGGCACAGATACGCAGTATTTT.

The V call is TRBV7-2, the J call TRBJ2-3, with D unresolved. The CDR3 runs 16 residues. The V gene's germline CDR1 is SGHTA and CDR2 FQGNSA. Between the trimmed V and J ends, which lost 2 bases and 6 bases, there was a span of 18 bases. CDR3 nucleotide sequence: TGTGCCAGCAGCTTATTCCTCCGCGGTCGTCCGGATACGCAGTATTTT. This sequence encodes CASSLFLRGRPDTQYF.

CDR3: CASSFILSGTRMVTQYF. In nucleotides, the CDR3 is TGTGCCAGCAGCTTTATCCTATCCGGGACTAGAATGGTTACGCAGTATTTT. The V and J genes are TRBV5-6 and TRBJ2-3, with 8 bases fitting TRBD2. V dropped 2 bases and J dropped 8; count of bases not matched to a gene: 16. The CDR3 runs 17 residues. Germline V CDR1 and CDR2: SGHDT, YYEEEE.

V gene TRBV9 combines with J gene TRBJ2-1; 8 bases are shared with TRBD2. CDR1 and CDR2 from the germline V gene are SGDLS and YYNGEE. After removal of 0 bases from V and 6 bases from J, the junction contained 8 bases not matched to a gene. The CDR3 runs 16 residues. The CDR3, as DNA: TGTGCCAGCAGCGTAGCTCCCGCCCGGGGGGGCAATGAGCAGTTCTTC. Amino acid sequence: CASSVAPARGGNEQFF.

This chain connects TRBV6-1 to TRBJ2-1; D not certain. Deletions cut 8 bases from V and 5 bases from J, with 13 bases between. Germline-derived CDR1 and CDR2 are MNHNS and SASEGT. The CDR3 extends over 13 amino acids. DNA of the CDR3: TGTGCCAGCGCCGATGTGTGGAACAATGAGCAGTTCTTC. Its translation: CASADVWNNEQFF.

V usage is TRBV7-8 and J usage is TRBJ2-1; D remains ambiguous. The CDR3 contains 15 residues. Trimming took 1 base from V and 7 from J, leaving 14 bases between them. Germline CDR1 is SGHVS and CDR2 is FQNEAQ. CDR3 nucleotide sequence: TGTGCCAGCAGCTTAGAAGGCAGGCTAGGGAATGAGCAGTTCTTC. Translation: CASSLEGRLGNEQFF.

This clone was seen a handful of times. The chain carries TRBV7-8 and TRBJ2-1, with a weak D call TRBD2 (5 bases). The CDR3 spans 16 residues. V lost 5 bases to trimming and J lost 7 bases, with 21 bases between them. Germline values: CDR1 SGHVS, CDR2 FQNEAQ. As DNA, the CDR3 is TGTGCCAGCAGCCTCCAGCGGACCCCCCGGCCGAATGAGCAGTTCTTC. Its protein is CASSLQRTPRPNEQFF.

This clone was recorded a few times. The gene calls are TRBV2 and TRBJ2-1; tentatively, D is TRBD2 (6 bases). CDR1 and CDR2 (germline): SNHLY, FYNNEI. Trimming took off 6 bases at V and 6 bases at J, with 12 bases between the two ends. The CDR3 covers 13 residues. The CDR3 protein is CASREGRFNEQFF. In DNA form, the CDR3 reads TGTGCCAGCAGGGAGGGACGGTTCAATGAGCAGTTCTTC.

This clone was seen a few times. The chain uses TRBV14 and TRBJ2-5; D gene uncertain. Germline CDR1 is SGHDN and CDR2 is FVKESK. The CDR3 totals 16 residues. Trimming took 2 bases from V and 1 from J, leaving 14 bases between them. The chain's CDR3 is CASSQRSARPQETQYF. CDR3 nucleotides: TGTGCCAGCAGCCAACGGTCGGCTAGACCCCAAGAGACCCAGTACTTC.